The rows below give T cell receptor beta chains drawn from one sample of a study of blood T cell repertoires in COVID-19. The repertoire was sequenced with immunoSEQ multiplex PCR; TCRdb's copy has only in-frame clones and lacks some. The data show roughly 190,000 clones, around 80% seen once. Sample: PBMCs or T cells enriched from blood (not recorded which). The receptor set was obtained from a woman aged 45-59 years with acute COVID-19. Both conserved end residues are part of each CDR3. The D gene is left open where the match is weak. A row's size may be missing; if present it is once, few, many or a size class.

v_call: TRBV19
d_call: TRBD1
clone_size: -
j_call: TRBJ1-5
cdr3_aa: CASTRSGQGGQPQHF
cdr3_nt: TGTGCCAGTACCAGATCCGGACAGGGAGGCCAGCCCCAGCATTTT

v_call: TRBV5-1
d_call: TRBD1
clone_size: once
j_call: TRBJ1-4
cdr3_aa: CASSPGQGPTNEKLFF
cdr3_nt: TGCGCCAGCAGCCCCGGACAGGGACCAACTAATGAAAAACTGTTTTTT

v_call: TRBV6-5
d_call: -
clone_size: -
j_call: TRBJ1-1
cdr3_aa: CASSTQASGTEAFF
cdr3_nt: TGTGCCAGCAGTACCCAGGCTAGCGGCACTGAAGCTTTCTTT

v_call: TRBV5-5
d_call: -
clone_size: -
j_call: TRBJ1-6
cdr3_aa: CASRLQGEGLSSYNSPLHF
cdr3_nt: TGTGCCAGCAGATTACAGGGAGAGGGGCTTAGCTCCTATAATTCACCCCTCCACTTT

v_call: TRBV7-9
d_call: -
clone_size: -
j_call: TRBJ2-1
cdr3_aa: CASSLSIGVVGLGEQFF
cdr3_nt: TGTGCCAGCAGCTTGTCTATCGGGGTCGTCGGTCTCGGTGAGCAGTTCTTC

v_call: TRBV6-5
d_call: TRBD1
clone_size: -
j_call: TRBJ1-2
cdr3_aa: CASSYYPGGFDGYTF
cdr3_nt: TGTGCCAGCAGTTACTATCCAGGGGGCTTCGATGGCTACACCTTC

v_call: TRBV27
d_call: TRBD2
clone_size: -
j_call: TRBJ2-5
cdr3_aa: CASSPRLAGKETQYF
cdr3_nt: TGTGCCAGCAGTCCCCGCCTAGCGGGGAAAGAGACCCAGTACTTC

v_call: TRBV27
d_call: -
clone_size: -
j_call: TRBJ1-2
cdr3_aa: CASSPDSRYGYTF
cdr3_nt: TGTGCCAGCAGTCCCGACAGTCGCTATGGCTACACCTTC

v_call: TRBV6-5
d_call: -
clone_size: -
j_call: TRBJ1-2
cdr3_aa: CASSYSITGLSGYTF
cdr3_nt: TGTGCCAGCAGTTACTCGATCACAGGGTTGAGTGGCTACACCTTC

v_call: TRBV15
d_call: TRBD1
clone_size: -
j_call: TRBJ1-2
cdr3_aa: CATSMGQGYGYTF
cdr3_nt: TGTGCCACCAGCATGGGACAGGGATATGGCTACACCTTC

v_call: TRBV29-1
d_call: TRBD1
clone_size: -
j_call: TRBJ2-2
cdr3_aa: CSVGQGVGGELFF
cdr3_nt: TGCAGCGTTGGCCAGGGGGTTGGCGGGGAGCTGTTTTTT

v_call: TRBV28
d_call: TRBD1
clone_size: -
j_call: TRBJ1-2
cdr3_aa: CASSSSGTGRKNYGYTF
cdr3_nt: TGTGCCAGCAGTTCCTCCGGGACAGGGCGGAAAAACTATGGCTACACCTTC

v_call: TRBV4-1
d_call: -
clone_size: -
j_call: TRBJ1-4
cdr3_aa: CASSRISEGSTNEKLFF
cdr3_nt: TGCGCCAGCAGCCGGATTTCAGAGGGTTCAACTAATGAAAAACTGTTTTTT

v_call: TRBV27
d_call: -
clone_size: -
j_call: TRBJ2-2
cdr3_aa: CASRPDRTLANTGELFF
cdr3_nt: TGTGCCAGCAGACCGGACAGAACCCTCGCGAACACCGGGGAGCTGTTTTTT

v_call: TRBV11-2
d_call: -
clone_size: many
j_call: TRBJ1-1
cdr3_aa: CASSISQNTEAFF
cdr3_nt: TGTGCCAGCAGCATTTCCCAGAACACTGAAGCTTTCTTT

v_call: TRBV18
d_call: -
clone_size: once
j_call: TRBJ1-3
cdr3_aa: CASSPGQGPGNTIYF
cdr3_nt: TGTGCCAGCTCACCAGGTCAGGGGCCTGGAAACACCATATATTTT

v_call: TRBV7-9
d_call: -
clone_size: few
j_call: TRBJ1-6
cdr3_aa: CASTTGQNSPLHF
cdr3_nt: TGTGCCAGCACCACAGGACAGAATTCACCCCTCCACTTT

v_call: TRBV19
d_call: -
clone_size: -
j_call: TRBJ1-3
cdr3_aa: CASSLQGGPGNTIYF
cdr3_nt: TGTGCCAGTAGTCTCCAGGGTGGCCCTGGAAACACCATATATTTT

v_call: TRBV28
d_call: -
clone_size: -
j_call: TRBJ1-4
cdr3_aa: CASSHESLEEKLFF
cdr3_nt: TGTGCCAGCAGTCACGAGTCTCTAGAAGAAAAACTGTTTTTT

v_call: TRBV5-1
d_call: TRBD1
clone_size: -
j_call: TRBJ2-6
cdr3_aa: CASSGTGNSGANVLTF
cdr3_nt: TGCGCCAGCAGCGGGACAGGGAATAGTGGGGCCAACGTCCTGACTTTC

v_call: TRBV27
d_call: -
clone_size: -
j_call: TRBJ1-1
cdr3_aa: CASSLSGGMNTEAFF
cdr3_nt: TGTGCCAGCAGTTTATCTGGGGGGATGAACACTGAAGCTTTCTTT

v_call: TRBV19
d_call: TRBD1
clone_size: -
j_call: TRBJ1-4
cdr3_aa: CASREGTDNEKLFF
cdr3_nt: TGTGCCAGTAGGGAGGGGACAGATAATGAAAAACTGTTTTTT

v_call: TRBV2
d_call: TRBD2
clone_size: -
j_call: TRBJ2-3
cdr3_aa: CASSDLGTSGGAWTDTQYF
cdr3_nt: TGTGCCAGCAGTGACCTCGGGACTAGCGGGGGGGCCTGGACAGATACGCAGTATTTT

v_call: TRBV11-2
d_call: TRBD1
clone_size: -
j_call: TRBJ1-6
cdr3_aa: CASSFRGLNSPLHF
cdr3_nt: TGTGCCAGCAGCTTCAGGGGGCTAAATTCACCCCTCCACTTT

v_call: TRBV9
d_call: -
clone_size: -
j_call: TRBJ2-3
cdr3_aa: CASSVLPGGPSTDTQYF
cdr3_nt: TGTGCCAGCAGCGTACTCCCCGGGGGGCCATCGACAGATACGCAGTATTTT

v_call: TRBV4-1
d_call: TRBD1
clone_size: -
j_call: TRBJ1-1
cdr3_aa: CASSQGQARVNTEAFF
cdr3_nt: TGCGCCAGCAGCCAGGGACAGGCGAGGGTGAACACTGAAGCTTTCTTT

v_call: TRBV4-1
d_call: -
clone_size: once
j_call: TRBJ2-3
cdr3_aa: CASSQKQGRTDTQYF
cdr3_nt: TGCGCCAGCAGCCAAAAACAGGGACGGACAGATACGCAGTATTTT

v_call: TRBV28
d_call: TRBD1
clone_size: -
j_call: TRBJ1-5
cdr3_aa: CASRDTGGAYQPQHF
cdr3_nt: TGTGCCAGCAGAGACACAGGGGGCGCATATCAGCCCCAGCATTTT

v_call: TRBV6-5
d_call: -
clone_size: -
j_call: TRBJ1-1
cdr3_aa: CASSYSGRGGEAFF
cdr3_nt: TGTGCCAGCAGTTACTCGGGTAGGGGTGGAGAAGCTTTCTTT

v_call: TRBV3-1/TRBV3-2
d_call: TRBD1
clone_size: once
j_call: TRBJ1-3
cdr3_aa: CASSQGTGEKNTIYF
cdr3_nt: TGTGCCAGCAGCCAGGGGACAGGGGAAAAGAACACCATATATTTT

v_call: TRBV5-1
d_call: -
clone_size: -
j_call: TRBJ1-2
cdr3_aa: CASSSAWGGAGGYTF
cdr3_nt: TGCGCCAGCAGCTCCGCCTGGGGGGGGGCCGGTGGCTACACCTTC

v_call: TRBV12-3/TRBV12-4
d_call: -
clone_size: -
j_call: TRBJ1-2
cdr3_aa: CASSPTQYGYTF
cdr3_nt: TGTGCCAGCAGCCCGACACAGTATGGCTACACCTTC

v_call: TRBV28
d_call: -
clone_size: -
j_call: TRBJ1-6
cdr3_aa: CASSPGVNSPLHF
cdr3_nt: TGTGCCAGCAGCCCGGGGGTCAATTCACCCCTCCACTTT

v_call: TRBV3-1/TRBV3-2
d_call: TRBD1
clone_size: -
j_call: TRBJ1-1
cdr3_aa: CASSPGTGGGRAFF
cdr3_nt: TGTGCCAGCAGCCCCGGGACAGGGGGCGGGCGGGCTTTCTTT

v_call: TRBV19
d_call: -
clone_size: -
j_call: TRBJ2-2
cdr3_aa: CASSMGGHTGELFF
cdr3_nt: TGTGCCAGTAGTATGGGGGGGCACACCGGGGAGCTGTTTTTT

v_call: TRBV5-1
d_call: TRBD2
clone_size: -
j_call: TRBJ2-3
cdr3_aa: CASSLGSSGATDTQYF
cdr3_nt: TGCGCCAGCAGCTTGGGTTCTAGCGGGGCCACAGATACGCAGTATTTT

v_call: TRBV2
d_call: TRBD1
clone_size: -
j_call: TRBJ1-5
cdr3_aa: CASQTGNQPQHF
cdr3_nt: TGTGCCAGCCAGACAGGGAATCAGCCCCAGCATTTT

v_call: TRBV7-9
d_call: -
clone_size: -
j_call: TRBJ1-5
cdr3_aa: CASSLGQQPQHF
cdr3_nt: TGTGCCAGCAGCTTAGGTCAGCAGCCCCAGCATTTT

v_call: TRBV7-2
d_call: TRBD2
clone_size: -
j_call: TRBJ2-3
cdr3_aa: CASSNRLAGFDTQYF
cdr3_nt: TGTGCCAGCAGCAACCGACTAGCGGGGTTTGATACGCAGTATTTT

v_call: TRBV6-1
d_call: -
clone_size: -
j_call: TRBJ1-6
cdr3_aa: CASSEAGGGKGSPLHF
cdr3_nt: TGTGCCAGCAGTGAGGCAGGCGGGGGTAAGGGTTCACCCCTCCACTTT

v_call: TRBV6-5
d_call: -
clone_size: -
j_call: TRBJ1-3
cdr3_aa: CASRTRGNTIYF
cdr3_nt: TGTGCCAGCAGGACCAGGGGAAACACCATATATTTT

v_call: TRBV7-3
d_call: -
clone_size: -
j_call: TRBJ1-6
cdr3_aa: CASSLGGSDSPLHF
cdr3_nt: TGTGCCAGCAGCTTGGGGGGTTCGGATTCACCCCTCCACTTT

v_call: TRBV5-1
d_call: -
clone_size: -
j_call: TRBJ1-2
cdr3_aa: CASSLAVQGWGGYTF
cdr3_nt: TGCGCCAGCAGCTTGGCCGTGCAGGGATGGGGCGGCTACACCTTC

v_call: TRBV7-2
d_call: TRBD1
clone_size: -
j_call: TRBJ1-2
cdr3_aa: CASSRQGIGDGYTF
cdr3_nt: TGTGCCAGCAGCAGACAGGGCATCGGGGATGGCTACACCTTC

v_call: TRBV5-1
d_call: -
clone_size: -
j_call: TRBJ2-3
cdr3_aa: CASSLQLAPTRDTQYF
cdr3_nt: TGCGCCAGCAGCTTGCAACTAGCCCCCACACGGGATACGCAGTATTTT

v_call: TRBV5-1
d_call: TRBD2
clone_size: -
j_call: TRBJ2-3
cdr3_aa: CASSLIFSGLAGAPSTDTQYF
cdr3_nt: TGCGCCAGCAGCTTGATCTTCTCCGGACTAGCGGGGGCCCCTAGCACAGATACGCAGTATTTT

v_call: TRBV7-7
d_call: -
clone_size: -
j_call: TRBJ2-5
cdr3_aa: CASSLAGASQETQYF
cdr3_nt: TGTGCCAGCAGCTTAGCGGGGGCCAGTCAAGAGACCCAGTACTTC

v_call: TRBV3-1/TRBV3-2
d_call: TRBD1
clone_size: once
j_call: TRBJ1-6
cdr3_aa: CASSQVQGAGIGSPLHF
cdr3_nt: TGTGCCAGCAGCCAAGTCCAGGGGGCGGGTATAGGTTCACCCCTCCACTTT

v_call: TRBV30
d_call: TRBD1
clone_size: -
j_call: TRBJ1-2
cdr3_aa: CAWSAGQGPNGYTF
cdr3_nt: TGTGCCTGGAGTGCGGGACAGGGACCAAATGGCTACACCTTC

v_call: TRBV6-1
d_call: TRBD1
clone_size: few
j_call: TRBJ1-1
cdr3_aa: CASSEGTGTGKAFF
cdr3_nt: TGTGCCAGCAGTGAGGGTACGGGGACAGGGAAAGCTTTCTTT

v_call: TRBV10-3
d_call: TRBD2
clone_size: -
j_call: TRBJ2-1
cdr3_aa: CAISATSDGDNEQFF
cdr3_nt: TGTGCCATCAGCGCTACTAGCGACGGTGACAATGAGCAGTTCTTC

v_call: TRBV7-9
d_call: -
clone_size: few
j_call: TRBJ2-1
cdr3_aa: CASSPRDYNEQFF
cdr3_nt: TGTGCCAGCAGCCCCCGGGACTACAATGAGCAGTTCTTC

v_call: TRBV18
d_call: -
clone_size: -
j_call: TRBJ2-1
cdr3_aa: CASSPELSRNEQFF
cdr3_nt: TGTGCCAGCTCACCCGAGTTGTCGAGAAATGAGCAGTTCTTC

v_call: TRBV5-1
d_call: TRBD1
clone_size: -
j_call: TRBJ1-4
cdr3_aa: CASSLGTGNREKLFF
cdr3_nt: TGCGCCAGCAGCTTGGGGACAGGGAATCGGGAAAAACTGTTTTTT

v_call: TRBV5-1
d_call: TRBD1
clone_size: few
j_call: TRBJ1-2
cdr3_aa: CASSLGGQGNGYTF
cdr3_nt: TGCGCCAGCAGCTTGGGCGGACAGGGGAATGGCTACACCTTC

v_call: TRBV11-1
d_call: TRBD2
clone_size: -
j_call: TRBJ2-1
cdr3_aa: CASSSGGFGNEQFF
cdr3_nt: TGTGCCAGCAGCAGCGGGGGGTTCGGGAATGAGCAGTTCTTC